This T cell receptor (beta chain) was recovered during a study of PD-L1 blockade in urothelial cancer. Only in-frame clones appear in the TCRdb table, and some are missing; sequencing was by immunoSEQ multiplex PCR. The table lists around 71,000 clones, approximately 86% of them singletons. V lost 5 bases and J lost 15; bases outside the gene matches: 22. CDR3 size: 17 residues. CDR1 is MNHEY, CDR2 SMNVEV, per germline (reference sequence). About this clone: Its antigen is currently unknown.

Time point: pretreatment peripheral blood. Patients were living with locally advanced or metastatic urothelial carcinoma. Study-wide points: Tumor-associated TCR clones expanded more in blood at 3 weeks in patients with durable benefit.

This chain uses TRBV27 with TRBJ2-1; 10 bases line up with TRBD1. The clonotype comes from a man aged 35-49 years with urothelial cancer. The sample in question was PBMCs, obtained around atezolizumab (anti-PD-L1) treatment. The CDR3 DNA sequence: TGTGCCAGCAGTGCAACAATGGACAGGGGGGTCCCTGGGACACGGTTCTTC. Its translation: CASSATMDRGVPGTRFF.